The 27 T cell receptor beta chains presented below share a single source sample, sequenced in a study of blood T cell repertoires in COVID-19. Assay used: immunoSEQ multiplex PCR; TCRdb lists only in-frame clones, some missing. The table records about 140,000 clones, roughly four fifths of them present only once. The sequencing sample was made of peripheral blood. The receptors were sampled from a woman at least 80 years old with acute or convalescent COVID-19.

V and J are TRBV4-1 and TRBJ2-5; 7 bases fit TRBD2. V shed 0 bases, J shed 5 bases, and the junction held 18 bases outside the gene matches. Germline assignment: CDR1 MGHRA and CDR2 YSYEKL. The CDR3 is 19 amino acids. The CDR3 loop is CASSQDPRTLAALGETQYF. The CDR3 DNA is TGCGCCAGCAGCCAAGATCCGCGGACTCTAGCGGCTCTAGGGGAGACCCAGTACTTC.

V gene TRBV2 combines with J gene TRBJ2-7; D not resolved. Between the trimmed V and J ends, which lost 6 bases and 2 bases, there was a span of 8 bases. The CDR3 is 12 amino acids. The V gene's germline CDR1 is SNHLY and CDR2 FYNNEI. The CDR3 spells CASRQDTYEQYF. The CDR3 region has the DNA TGTGCCAGCAGGCAGGATACCTACGAGCAGTACTTC.

The chain links TRBV10-3 to TRBJ2-6; TRBD1 matches 10 bases. V was clipped by 3 bases and J by 0 bases; unmatched bases: 11. Germline values: CDR1 ENHRY, CDR2 SYGVKD. The CDR3 covers 20 residues. The CDR3: CAISDPGPGQGNSGANVLTF. Written as DNA, the CDR3 is TGTGCCATCAGTGACCCGGGCCCGGGACAGGGGAACTCTGGGGCCAACGTCCTGACTTTC.

A single count supports this clone. This sequence joins TRBV27 and TRBJ1-2, with unresolved D. Germline loops: CDR1 MNHEY, CDR2 SMNVEV (reference sequence). Trimming took 3 bases from V and 1 from J, leaving 6 bases between them. CDR3 length: 13 amino acids. CDR3 amino acids: CASSFSVNYGYTF. DNA for the CDR3: TGTGCCAGCAGTTTTTCAGTTAACTATGGCTACACCTTC.

This chain connects TRBV9 to TRBJ1-6; tentative D call: TRBD1 (6 bases). Trimming removed 0 bases at V and 10 bases at J, with 8 bases between. The CDR3 runs to 13 residues. Germline assignment: CDR1 SGDLS and CDR2 YYNGEE. The CDR3 here is CASSVAQGSPLHF. For the CDR3, the DNA is TGTGCCAGCAGCGTAGCTCAGGGGTCACCCCTCCACTTT.

The J gene is TRBJ2-2, the V gene TRBV7-9; 9 nucleotides line up with TRBD2. The germline CDR1 and CDR2 sequences are SEHNR and FQNEAQ (reference sequence). Trimming cost V 5 bases and J 3 bases; bases outside gene matches: 7. CDR3 length: 16 residues. The CDR3 spells CASSAPGLAYTGELFF. CDR3 nucleotide sequence: TGTGCCAGCAGCGCTCCGGGACTAGCTTACACCGGGGAGCTGTTTTTT.

The chain carries TRBV14 and TRBJ1-2; tentative D call: TRBD1 (6 bases). Germline V gives CDR1 SGHDN, CDR2 FVKESK. Trimming removed 4 bases at V and 5 bases at J, with 11 bases between. CDR3 size: 13 residues. The CDR3 loop reads CASSPGQKYGYTF. CDR3 DNA: TGTGCCAGCAGCCCTGGACAGAAGTATGGCTACACCTTC.

The chain couples TRBV3-1 (or the pseudogene TRBV3-2) to TRBJ2-7; 10 bases fit TRBD2. J gave up 2 bases and V 0 bases, and 10 bases lay outside the gene matches. CDR1 is LGHDT and CDR2 is YNNKEL in the germline V gene (reference sequence). The CDR3 runs to 18 residues. The chain's CDR3 is CASSQDEWKREGPYEQYF. The DNA of the CDR3 is TGTGCCAGCAGCCAAGATGAGTGGAAGCGGGAGGGCCCCTACGAGCAGTACTTC.

The chain employs TRBV15 and TRBJ2-5; weak D call: TRBD2 (6 bases). CDR3 length: 15 amino acids. The V end was cut by 3 bases, the J end by 2 bases, with 13 bases between. Germline assignment: CDR1 LNHNV and CDR2 YYDKDF (reference sequence). The chain's CDR3 is CATSRRSGWQETQYF. Written as DNA, the CDR3 is TGTGCCACCAGCAGGAGGAGCGGGTGGCAAGAGACCCAGTACTTC.

The rearrangement links TRBV11-2 to TRBJ2-7, with a possible D match to TRBD2 (6 bases). V shed 0 bases and J shed 4 bases, with 13 bases lying between them. The CDR3 is 15 amino acids. Germline CDR1 SGHAT, CDR2 FQNNGV. The CDR3 coding sequence is TGTGCCAGCAGCTTAGATTGGGGTGGGGGGTACGAGCAGTACTTC. Its protein product is CASSLDWGGGYEQYF.

The chain carries TRBV7-2 and TRBJ2-5; 10 nucleotides align to TRBD2. Germline trimming cut 5 bases from V and 5 bases from J; bases unmatched to any gene: 8. Germline CDR1 is SGHTA and CDR2 is FQGNSA. CDR3 size: 15 residues. CDR3 region: CASSIPSGGAETQYF. Here the CDR3 DNA reads TGTGCCAGCAGCATCCCTAGCGGGGGAGCGGAGACCCAGTACTTC.

The chain recombines TRBV18 with TRBJ2-3; D is uncertain. Trimming removed 3 bases at V and 2 bases at J, with 12 bases between. The length of the CDR3 is 15 residues. Germline-derived CDR1 and CDR2 are KGHSH and LQKENI. In DNA form, the CDR3 reads TGTGCCAGCTCACCGACTTCCTCTTTCACAGATACGCAGTATTTT. It codes for CASSPTSSFTDTQYF.

The chain joins TRBV6-5 to TRBJ1-5, with 7 bases fitting TRBD1. The length of the CDR3 is 12 residues. J gave up 4 bases and V 7 bases, and 1 base lay outside the gene matches. The germline V gene has CDR1 MNHEY and CDR2 SVGAGI. The CDR3 nucleotides read TGTGCCAGCAAACAGGGGAATCAGCCCCAGCATTTT. The encoded protein is CASKQGNQPQHF.

The V call is TRBV10-2, the J call TRBJ1-3, with 8 bases matching TRBD1. V trimming: 2 bases; J trimming: 6 bases; junction bases outside the gene matches: 9. Germline assignment: CDR1 WSHSY and CDR2 SAAADI. CDR3 size: 16 residues. The CDR3 sequence: CASSEAYTGGPNTIYF. CDR3 bases: TGCGCCAGCAGTGAGGCCTACACAGGGGGACCAAACACCATATATTTT.

CDR3 protein: CASSFIGGGTDTQYF. The CDR3 DNA reads TGTGCCAGCAGCTTCATAGGAGGGGGCACAGATACGCAGTATTTT. The chain recombines TRBV13 with TRBJ2-3, with D possibly matching TRBD2 (6 bases). V lost 3 bases to trimming and J lost 1 base, with 11 bases between them. Germline values: CDR1 PRHDT, CDR2 FYEKMQ (reference sequence). There are 15 residues in the CDR3.

The V call is TRBV28, the J call TRBJ2-3, with D possibly TRBD1 on 7 matching bases. There are 19 residues in the CDR3. V shed 6 bases and J shed 6 bases, with 31 bases lying between them. The germline V gene has CDR1 MDHEN and CDR2 SYDVKM. CDR3 protein: CASSPGVLGLSTGRDTQYF. The DNA for the CDR3 is TGTGCCAGCAGCCCTGGGGTTTTGGGACTCTCGACAGGGCGGGATACGCAGTATTTT.

This rearrangement joins TRBV7-2 to TRBJ2-3; D is unresolved. V gave up 6 bases and J gave up 4 bases, with 14 bases separating them. This CDR3 spans 14 amino acids. Germline V gives CDR1 SGHTA, CDR2 FQGNSA. The CDR3 reads CASRTFAASDTQYF. CDR3 in DNA: TGTGCCAGCAGAACGTTCGCGGCGTCAGATACGCAGTATTTT.

This clone has just one count. V and J are TRBV27 and TRBJ1-1; perhaps TRBD1 as D (5 bases). From germline, CDR1 is MNHEY and CDR2 SMNVEV (reference sequence). The V end was cut by 5 bases, the J end by 1 base, with 11 bases between. CDR3 length equals 14 residues. CDR3: CASSRGLPNTEAFF. The CDR3 DNA follows: TGTGCCAGCAGTAGGGGACTCCCGAACACTGAAGCTTTCTTT.

The chain links TRBV27 to TRBJ1-1, with D perhaps matching TRBD1 (5 bases). Trimming cost V 5 bases and J 8 bases, with 12 bases left between them. The CDR3 has 12 amino acids. The germline gives CDR1 MNHEY, CDR2 SMNVEV (reference sequence). In DNA, the CDR3 is TGTGCCAGCAGTGGGGGGACGGAGGAAGCTTTCTTT. This encodes CASSGGTEEAFF.

V and J are TRBV13 and TRBJ2-5; the D gene is possibly TRBD1 (6 bases). CDR1 is PRHDT and CDR2 is FYEKMQ in the germline V gene (reference sequence). The CDR3 extends over 14 amino acids. Trimming removed 0 bases at V and 2 bases at J, with 7 bases between. This CDR3 is CASSLGGTQETQYF. CDR3 DNA sequence: TGTGCCAGCAGCTTAGGGGGGACACAAGAGACCCAGTACTTC.

The rearrangement joins TRBV5-5 to TRBJ2-2; 7 bases are shared with TRBD2. Germline trimming cut 1 base from V and 1 base from J; bases unmatched to any gene: 4. CDR1 and CDR2 from the germline V gene are SGHKS and YYEKEE (reference sequence). The CDR3 is 16 amino acids. CDR3 DNA: TGTGCCAGCAGCTTGTTCGCGGGGGAGAACACCGGGGAGCTGTTTTTT. Translated: CASSLFAGENTGELFF.

The gene calls are TRBV28 and TRBJ2-7, with D maybe TRBD2 (5 bases). V lost 4 bases and J lost 1, with 8 bases in between. This CDR3 comprises 13 residues. The germline CDR1 and CDR2 sequences are MDHEN and SYDVKM. CDR3 DNA sequence: TGTGCCAGCAGTTGGACGGGGTCCTACGAGCAGTACTTC. This gives the protein CASSWTGSYEQYF.

This chain connects TRBV10-3 to TRBJ1-2, with a possible D match to TRBD1 (5 bases). In germline, CDR1 is ENHRY, CDR2 SYGVKD. This CDR3 has 13 amino acids. Trimming cost V 9 bases and J 7 bases, with 18 bases left between them. The CDR3 coding sequence is TGTGCCATTTGGGGGACGGGGGTTTCTGGCTACACCTTC. Protein sequence: CAIWGTGVSGYTF.

This clone was recorded once. V gene TRBV6-2 or TRBV6-3 combines with J gene TRBJ1-6; D possibly corresponds to TRBD1 (5 bases). Germline assignment: CDR1 MNHEY and CDR2 SVGEGT. This CDR3 comprises 15 residues. V was clipped by 4 bases and J by 7 bases, with 14 bases between them. This CDR3 is CASSSVGGENSPLHF. CDR3 coding DNA: TGTGCCAGCAGTTCTGTTGGGGGGGAAAATTCACCCCTCCACTTT.

This rearrangement joins TRBV30 to TRBJ2-7; 10 positions agree with TRBD1. CDR1 is GTSNPN and CDR2 is SVGIG in the germline V gene (reference sequence). The junction had 9 bases not matched to a gene; V was cut back by 3 bases and J by 7 bases. This CDR3 is built from 14 residues. The CDR3 DNA sequence: TGTGCCTGGAGCCTGACAGGGGGCTCAAGGGAGCAGTACTTC. Protein: CAWSLTGGSREQYF.

V gene TRBV18 combines with J gene TRBJ2-3; no definite D call. The germline V gene has CDR1 KGHSH and CDR2 LQKENI. This CDR3 has 15 amino acids. V lost 3 bases, J lost 2 bases, and 12 bases lay in between. For the CDR3, the DNA is TGTGCCAGCTCACCCACCCCGAGCTACACAGATACGCAGTATTTT. This sequence encodes CASSPTPSYTDTQYF.

The chain has TRBV11-2 and TRBJ2-1, with 11 nucleotides matching TRBD2. The V gene end was trimmed by 2 bases and the J gene end by 4 bases; junction bases not matched to a gene: 10. The CDR3 is 18 amino acids. In germline, CDR1 is SGHAT, CDR2 FQNNGV. The DNA for the CDR3 is TGTGCCAGCAGCTTAAAGACGGCCCTAGCGGGAGGTTACAATGAGCAGTTCTTC. Its translation is CASSLKTALAGGYNEQFF.